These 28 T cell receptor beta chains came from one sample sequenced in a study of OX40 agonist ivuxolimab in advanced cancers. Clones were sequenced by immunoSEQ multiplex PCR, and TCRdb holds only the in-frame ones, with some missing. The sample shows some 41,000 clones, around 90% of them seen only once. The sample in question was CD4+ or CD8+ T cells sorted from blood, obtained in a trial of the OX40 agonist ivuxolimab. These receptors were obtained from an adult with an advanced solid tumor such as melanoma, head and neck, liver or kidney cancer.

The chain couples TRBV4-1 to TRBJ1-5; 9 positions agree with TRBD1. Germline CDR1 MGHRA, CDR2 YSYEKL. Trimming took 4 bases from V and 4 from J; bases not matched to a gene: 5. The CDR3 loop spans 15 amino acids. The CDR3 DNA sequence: TGCGCCAGCAGCCTCACGGGACAGGGAAATCAGCCCCAGCATTTT. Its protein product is CASSLTGQGNQPQHF.

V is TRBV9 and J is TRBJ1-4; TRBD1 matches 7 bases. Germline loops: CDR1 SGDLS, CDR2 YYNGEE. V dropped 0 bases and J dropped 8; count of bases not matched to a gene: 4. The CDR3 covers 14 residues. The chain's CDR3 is CASSVGQGREKLFF. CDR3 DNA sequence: TGTGCCAGCAGCGTAGGACAGGGTCGGGAAAAACTGTTTTTT.

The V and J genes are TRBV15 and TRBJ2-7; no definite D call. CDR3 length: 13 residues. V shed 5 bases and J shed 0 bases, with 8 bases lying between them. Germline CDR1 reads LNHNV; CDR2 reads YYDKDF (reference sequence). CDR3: CATSGAASYEQYF. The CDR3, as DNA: TGTGCCACCAGCGGAGCCGCCTCCTACGAGCAGTACTTC. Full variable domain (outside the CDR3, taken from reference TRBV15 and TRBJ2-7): DAMVIQNPRYQVTQFGKPVTLSCSQTLNHNVMYWYQQKSSQAPKLLFHYYDKDFNNEADTPDNFQSRRPNTSFCFLDIRSPGLGDTAMYLCATSGAASYEQYFGPGTRLTVT.

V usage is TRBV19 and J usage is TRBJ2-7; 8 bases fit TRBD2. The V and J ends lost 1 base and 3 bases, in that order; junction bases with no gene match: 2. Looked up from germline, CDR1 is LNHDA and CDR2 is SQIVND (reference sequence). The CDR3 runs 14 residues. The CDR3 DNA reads TGTGCCAGTAGTATAGCGGGAGGGAACTACGAGCAGTACTTC. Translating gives CASSIAGGNYEQYF. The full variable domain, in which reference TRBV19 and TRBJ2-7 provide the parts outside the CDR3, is DGGITQSPKYLFRKEGQNVTLSCEQNLNHDAMYWYRQDPGQGLRLIYYSQIVNDFQKGDIAEGYSVSREKKESFPLTVTSAQKNPTAFYLCASSIAGGNYEQYFGPGTRLTVT.

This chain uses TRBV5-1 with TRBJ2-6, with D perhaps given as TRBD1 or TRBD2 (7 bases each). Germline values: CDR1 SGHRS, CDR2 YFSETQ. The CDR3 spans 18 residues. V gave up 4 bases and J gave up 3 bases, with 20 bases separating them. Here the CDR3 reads CASSPSGRGRFGANVLTF. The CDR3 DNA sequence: TGCGCCAGCAGCCCCTCTGGGAGGGGGCGCTTTGGGGCCAACGTCCTGACTTTC.

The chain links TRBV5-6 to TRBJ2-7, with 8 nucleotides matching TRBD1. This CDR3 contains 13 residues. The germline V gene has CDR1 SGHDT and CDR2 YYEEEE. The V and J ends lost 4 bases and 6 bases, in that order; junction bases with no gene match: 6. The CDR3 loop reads CASSIGQGGEQYF. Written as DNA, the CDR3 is TGTGCCAGCAGCATAGGACAGGGTGGCGAGCAGTACTTC. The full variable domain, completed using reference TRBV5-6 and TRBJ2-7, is DAGVTQSPTHLIKTRGQQVTLRCSPKSGHDTVSWYQQALGQGPQFIFQYYEEEERQRGNFPDRFSGHQFPNYSSELNVNALLLGDSALYLCASSIGQGGEQYFGPGTRLTVT.

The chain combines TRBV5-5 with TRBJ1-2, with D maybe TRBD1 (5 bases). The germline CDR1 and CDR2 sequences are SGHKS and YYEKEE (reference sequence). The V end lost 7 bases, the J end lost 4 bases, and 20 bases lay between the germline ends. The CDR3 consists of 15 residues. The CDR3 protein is CASGSRDTGTYGYTF. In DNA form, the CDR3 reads TGTGCCAGCGGGTCCCGAGATACTGGGACCTATGGCTACACCTTC.

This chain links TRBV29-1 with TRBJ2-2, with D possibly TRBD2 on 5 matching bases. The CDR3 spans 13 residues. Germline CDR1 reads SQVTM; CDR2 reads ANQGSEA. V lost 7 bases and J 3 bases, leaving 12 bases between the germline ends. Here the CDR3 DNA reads TGCAGCGCAAGAGAGGGTTACACCGGGGAGCTGTTTTTT. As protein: CSAREGYTGELFF.

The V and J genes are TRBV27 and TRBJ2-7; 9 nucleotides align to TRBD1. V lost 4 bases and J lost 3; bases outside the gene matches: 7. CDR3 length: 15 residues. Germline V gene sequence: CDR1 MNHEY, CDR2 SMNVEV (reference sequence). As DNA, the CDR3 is TGTGCCAGCAGTTCGCCGGGACAGGGACTCTACGAGCAGTACTTC. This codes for CASSSPGQGLYEQYF.

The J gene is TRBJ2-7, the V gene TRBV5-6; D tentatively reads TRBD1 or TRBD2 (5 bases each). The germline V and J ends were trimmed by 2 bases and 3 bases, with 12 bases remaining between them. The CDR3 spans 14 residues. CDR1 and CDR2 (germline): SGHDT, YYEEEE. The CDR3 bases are TGTGCCAGCAGCTTAGCTGGTGGGGGCTACGAGCAGTACTTC. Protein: CASSLAGGGYEQYF.

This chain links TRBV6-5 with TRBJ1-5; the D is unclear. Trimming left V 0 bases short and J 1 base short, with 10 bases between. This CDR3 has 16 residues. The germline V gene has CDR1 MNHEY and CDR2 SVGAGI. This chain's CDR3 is CASSYSRPGSNQPQHF. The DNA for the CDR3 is TGTGCCAGCAGTTACTCGAGACCCGGAAGCAATCAGCCCCAGCATTTT.

For the CDR3, the DNA is TGTGCCAGCAGCGATCAACTAGCGGGGAAAAGGGAGCTGTTTTTT. Amino acid sequence: CASSDQLAGKRELFF. The chain joins TRBV5-6 to TRBJ2-2; TRBD2 agrees at 10 bases. CDR1 is SGHDT and CDR2 is YYEEEE in the germline V gene. After removal of 4 bases from V and 9 bases from J, the junction contained 9 bases not matched to a gene. CDR3 length equals 15 residues.

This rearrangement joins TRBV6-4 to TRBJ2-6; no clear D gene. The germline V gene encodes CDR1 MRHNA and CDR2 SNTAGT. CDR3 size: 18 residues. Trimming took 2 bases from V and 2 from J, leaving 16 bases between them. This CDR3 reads CASSDRPQHYTGANVLTF. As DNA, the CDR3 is TGTGCCAGCAGTGACCGCCCCCAGCACTATACTGGGGCCAACGTCCTGACTTTC.

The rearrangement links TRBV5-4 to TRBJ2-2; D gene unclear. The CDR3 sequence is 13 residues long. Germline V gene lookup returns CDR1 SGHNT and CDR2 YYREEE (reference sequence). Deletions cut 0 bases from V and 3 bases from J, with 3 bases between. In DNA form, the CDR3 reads TGTGCCAGCAGCTTGGACGACACCGGGGAGCTGTTTTTT. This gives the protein CASSLDDTGELFF.

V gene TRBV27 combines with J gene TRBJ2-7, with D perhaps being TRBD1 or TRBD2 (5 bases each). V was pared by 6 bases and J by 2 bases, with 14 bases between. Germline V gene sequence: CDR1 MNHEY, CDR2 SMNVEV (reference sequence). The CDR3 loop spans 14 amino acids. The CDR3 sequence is CASSWGGGPYEQYF. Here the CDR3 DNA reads TGTGCCAGCAGCTGGGGTGGGGGACCCTACGAGCAGTACTTC.

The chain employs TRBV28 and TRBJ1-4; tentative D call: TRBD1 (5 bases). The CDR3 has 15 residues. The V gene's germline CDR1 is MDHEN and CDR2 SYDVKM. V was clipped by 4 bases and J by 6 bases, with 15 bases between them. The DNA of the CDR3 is TGTGCCAGCAGTTCCCTTTCGGTGACAGATGAAAAACTGTTTTTT. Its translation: CASSSLSVTDEKLFF.

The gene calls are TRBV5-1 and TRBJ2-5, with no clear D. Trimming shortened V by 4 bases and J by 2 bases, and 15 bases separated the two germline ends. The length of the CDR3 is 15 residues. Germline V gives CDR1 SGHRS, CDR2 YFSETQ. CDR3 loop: CASSTTPGDQETQYF. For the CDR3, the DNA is TGCGCCAGCAGCACGACTCCCGGAGATCAAGAGACCCAGTACTTC.

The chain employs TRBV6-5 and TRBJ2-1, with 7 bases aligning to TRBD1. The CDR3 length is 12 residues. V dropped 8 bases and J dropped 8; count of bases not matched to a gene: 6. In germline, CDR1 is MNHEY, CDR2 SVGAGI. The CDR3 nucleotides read TGTGCCAGCTCCCGGGACAGCCATGAGCAGTTCTTC. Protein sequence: CASSRDSHEQFF.

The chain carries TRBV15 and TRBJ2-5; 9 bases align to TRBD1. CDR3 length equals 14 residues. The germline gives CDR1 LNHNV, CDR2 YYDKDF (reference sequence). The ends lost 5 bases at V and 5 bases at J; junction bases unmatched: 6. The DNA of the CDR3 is TGTGCCACCAGCCAACAGGGGGCGCGGGAGACCCAGTACTTC. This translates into CATSQQGARETQYF.

For the CDR3, the DNA is TGTGCCAGCAGCCAGACAGGGTTAGAAGGCTACACCTTC. Protein sequence: CASSQTGLEGYTF. The rearrangement links TRBV5-4 to TRBJ1-2; 7 positions agree with TRBD1. This CDR3 has 13 amino acids. V lost 4 bases to trimming and J lost 8 bases; unmatched junction nucleotides: 8. Germline V gene data show CDR1 as SGHNT and CDR2 as YYREEE (reference sequence).

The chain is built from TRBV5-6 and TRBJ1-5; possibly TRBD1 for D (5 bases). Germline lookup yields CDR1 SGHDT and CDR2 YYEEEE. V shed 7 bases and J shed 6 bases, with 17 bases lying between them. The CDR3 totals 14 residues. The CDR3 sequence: CASPLGERFQPQHF. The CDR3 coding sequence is TGTGCCAGCCCGTTAGGGGAGCGGTTTCAGCCCCAGCATTTT.

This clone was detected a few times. CDR3 region: CASSPWEGARQPQHF. CDR3 coding DNA: TGTGCCAGCAGCCCGTGGGAGGGGGCCCGGCAGCCCCAGCATTTT. V usage is TRBV7-8 and J usage is TRBJ1-5, with 7 bases aligning to TRBD1. The length of the CDR3 is 15 residues. V lost 5 bases, J lost 7 bases, and 11 bases stayed unmatched. Germline-derived CDR1 and CDR2 are SGHVS and FQNEAQ.

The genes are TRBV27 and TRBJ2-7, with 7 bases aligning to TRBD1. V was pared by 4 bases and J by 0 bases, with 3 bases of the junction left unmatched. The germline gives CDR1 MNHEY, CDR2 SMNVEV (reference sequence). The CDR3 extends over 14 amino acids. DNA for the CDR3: TGTGCCAGCAGTTCCTGGACAGGCTCCTACGAGCAGTACTTC. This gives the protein CASSSWTGSYEQYF.

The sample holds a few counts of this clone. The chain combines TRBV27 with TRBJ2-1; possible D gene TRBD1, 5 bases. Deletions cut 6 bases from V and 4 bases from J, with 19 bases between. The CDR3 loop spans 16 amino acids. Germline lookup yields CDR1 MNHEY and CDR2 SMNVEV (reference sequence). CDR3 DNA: TGTGCCAGCAGCTCACAAAAGGGGTCCGGTTACAATGAGCAGTTCTTC. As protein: CASSSQKGSGYNEQFF.

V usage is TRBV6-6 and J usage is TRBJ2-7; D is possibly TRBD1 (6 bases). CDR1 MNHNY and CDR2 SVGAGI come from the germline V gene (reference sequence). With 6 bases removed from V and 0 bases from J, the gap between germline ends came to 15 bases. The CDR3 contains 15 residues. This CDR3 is CASSPQQGLSYEQYF. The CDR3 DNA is TGTGCCAGCAGCCCACAGCAGGGGCTCTCCTACGAGCAGTACTTC.

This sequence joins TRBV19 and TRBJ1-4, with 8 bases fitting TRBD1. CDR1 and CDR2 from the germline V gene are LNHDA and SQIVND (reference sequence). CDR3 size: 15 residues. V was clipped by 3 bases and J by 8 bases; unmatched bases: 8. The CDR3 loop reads CASSIWTGTGEKLFF. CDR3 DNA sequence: TGTGCCAGTAGTATCTGGACAGGGACGGGCGAAAAACTGTTTTTT.

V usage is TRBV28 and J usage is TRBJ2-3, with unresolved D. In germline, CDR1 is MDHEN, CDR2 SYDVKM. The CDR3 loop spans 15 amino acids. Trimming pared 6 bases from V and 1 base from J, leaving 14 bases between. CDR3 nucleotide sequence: TGTGCCAGCAGCCCCAGAGGTTGGGGCACAGATACGCAGTATTTT. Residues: CASSPRGWGTDTQYF.

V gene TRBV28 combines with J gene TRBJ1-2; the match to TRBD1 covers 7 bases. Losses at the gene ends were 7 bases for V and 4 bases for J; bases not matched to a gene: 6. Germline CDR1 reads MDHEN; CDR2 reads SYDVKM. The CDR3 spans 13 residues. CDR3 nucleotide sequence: TGTGCCAGCACTGAGGGACAGATCTATGGCTACACCTTC. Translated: CASTEGQIYGYTF.